This TCR beta chain was profiled in a study of blood T cell repertoires in COVID-19. Libraries were prepared by immunoSEQ multiplex PCR; TCRdb keeps only in-frame clonotypes and omits some of them. Seen here are approximately 67,000 clones, about 87% observed once, and the top ten hold under 9.5%. The CDR3 runs 15 residues. Germline V gene sequence: CDR1 MNHEY, CDR2 SVGAGI. V lost 6 bases and J 0 bases, leaving 12 bases between the germline ends. The chain has TRBV6-5 and TRBJ2-1; the D gene is possibly TRBD2 (6 bases). The clonotype was recovered from a man aged 45-65 years with active COVID-19. The sequencing sample was made of peripheral blood. CDR3 in amino acids: CASSSGLYSYNEQFF. Here the CDR3 DNA reads TGTGCCAGCAGCTCGGGACTGTACTCCTACAATGAGCAGTTCTTC.